This T cell receptor (beta chain) was identified during a study of cytomegalovirus exposure and HLA in healthy donors. Amplification used 60 Vbeta primers and 13 Jbeta primers. TCRdb keeps only in-frame clones here, not all; method: immunoSEQ multiplex PCR. The table shows around 300,000 clones, with 72% occurring only once. Concerning this clone: Its antigen remains unknown.

General study findings and limits: The analysis excluded some indistinguishable V segments, including TRBV6-2 and TRBV6-3. Investigators reported fewer than 200 TCR beta chains as tied to cytomegalovirus. Later genetic work tied a missense DCLRE1C variant to beta-chain V and J trimming.

Germline lookup yields CDR1 LNHNV and CDR2 YYDKDF (reference sequence). The CDR3 runs to 14 residues. The V gene lost 0 bases and the J gene lost 0 bases, with 5 bases spanning the gap. This chain connects TRBV15 to TRBJ1-1; D ambiguous. The origin of this receptor is a female donor in good health and CMV-seronegative. The sample taken for sequencing was PBMCs. Here the CDR3 DNA reads TGTGCCACCAGCAGAGACCCCATGAACACTGAAGCTTTCTTT. Translation gives CATSRDPMNTEAFF.